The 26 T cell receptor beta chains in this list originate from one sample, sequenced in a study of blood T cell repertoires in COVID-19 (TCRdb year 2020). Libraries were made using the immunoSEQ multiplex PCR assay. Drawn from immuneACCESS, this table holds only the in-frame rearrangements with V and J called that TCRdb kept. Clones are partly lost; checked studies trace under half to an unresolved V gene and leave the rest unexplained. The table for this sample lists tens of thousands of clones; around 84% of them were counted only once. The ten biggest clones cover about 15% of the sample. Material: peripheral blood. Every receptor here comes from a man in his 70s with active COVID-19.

The CDR3 protein is CASSYNSGTGGNQYF. The CDR3 DNA sequence: TGTGCCAGCAGTTACAATTCCGGGACAGGGGGGAACCAGTACTTC. This chain connects TRBV6-5 to TRBJ2-5; 11 positions match TRBD1. The V and J ends lost 2 bases and 10 bases, in that order; junction bases with no gene match: 9. The CDR3 contains 15 residues. The germline V gene encodes CDR1 MNHEY and CDR2 SVGAGI.

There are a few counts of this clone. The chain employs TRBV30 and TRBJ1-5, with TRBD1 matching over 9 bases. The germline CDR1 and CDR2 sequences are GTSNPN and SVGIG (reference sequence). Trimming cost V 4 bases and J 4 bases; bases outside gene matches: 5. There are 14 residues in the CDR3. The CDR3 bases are TGTGCCTGGAAAACCGGGACAGGGAATCAGCCCCAGCATTTT. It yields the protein CAWKTGTGNQPQHF.

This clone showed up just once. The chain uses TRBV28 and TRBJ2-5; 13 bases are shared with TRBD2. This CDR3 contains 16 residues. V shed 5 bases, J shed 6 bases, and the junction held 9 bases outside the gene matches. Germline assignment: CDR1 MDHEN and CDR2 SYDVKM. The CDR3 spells CASSPPGLAGIKTQYF. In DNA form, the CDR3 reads TGTGCCAGCAGTCCGCCGGGACTAGCGGGAATAAAGACCCAGTACTTC.

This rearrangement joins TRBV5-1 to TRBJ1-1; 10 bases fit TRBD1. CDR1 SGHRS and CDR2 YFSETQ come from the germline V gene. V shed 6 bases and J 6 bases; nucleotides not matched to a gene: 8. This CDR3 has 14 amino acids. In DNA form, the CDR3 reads TGCGCCAGCACTCCGACAGGGGGCTACTCTGAAGCTTTCTTT. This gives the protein CASTPTGGYSEAFF.

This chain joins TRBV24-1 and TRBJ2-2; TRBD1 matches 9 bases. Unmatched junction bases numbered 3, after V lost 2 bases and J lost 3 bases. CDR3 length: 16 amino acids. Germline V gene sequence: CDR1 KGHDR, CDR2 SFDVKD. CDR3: CATSDSRQGDTGELFF. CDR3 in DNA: TGTGCCACCAGTGATTCCCGACAGGGGGACACCGGGGAGCTGTTTTTT.

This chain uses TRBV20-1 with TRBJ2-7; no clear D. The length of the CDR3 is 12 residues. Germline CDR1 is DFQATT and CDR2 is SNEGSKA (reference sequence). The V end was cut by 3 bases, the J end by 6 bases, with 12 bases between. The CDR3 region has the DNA TGCAGTGCTAGTCTAGGTGACGGCGAGCAGTACTTC. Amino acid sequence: CSASLGDGEQYF.

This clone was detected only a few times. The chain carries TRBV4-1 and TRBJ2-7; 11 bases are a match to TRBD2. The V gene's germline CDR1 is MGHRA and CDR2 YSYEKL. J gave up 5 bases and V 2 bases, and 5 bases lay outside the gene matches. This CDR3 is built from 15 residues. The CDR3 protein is CASSQLAGGSHEQYF. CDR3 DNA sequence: TGCGCCAGCAGCCAACTAGCGGGAGGTTCCCACGAGCAGTACTTC.

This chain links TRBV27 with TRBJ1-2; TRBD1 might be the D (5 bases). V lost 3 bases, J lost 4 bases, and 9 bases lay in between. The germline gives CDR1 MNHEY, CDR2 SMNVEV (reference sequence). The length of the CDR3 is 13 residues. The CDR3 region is CASSLGPRYGYTF. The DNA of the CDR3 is TGTGCCAGCAGTTTGGGGCCTCGCTATGGCTACACCTTC.

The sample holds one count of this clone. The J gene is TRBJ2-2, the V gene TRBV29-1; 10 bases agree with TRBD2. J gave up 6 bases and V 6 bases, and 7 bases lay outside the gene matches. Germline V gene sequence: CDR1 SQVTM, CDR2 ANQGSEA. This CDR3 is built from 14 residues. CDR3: CSVFGLAAAGELFF. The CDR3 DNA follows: TGCAGCGTCTTCGGACTAGCGGCCGCCGGGGAGCTGTTTTTT.

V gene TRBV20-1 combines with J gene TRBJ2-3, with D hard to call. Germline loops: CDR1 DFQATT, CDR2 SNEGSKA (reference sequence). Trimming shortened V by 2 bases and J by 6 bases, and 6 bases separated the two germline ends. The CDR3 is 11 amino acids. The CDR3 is CSARNQDTQYF. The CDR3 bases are TGCAGTGCTAGAAATCAGGATACGCAGTATTTT.

CDR3 DNA sequence: TGTGCCAGCAGTTACACCCTAGCGGCGGCCCCCCACAATGAGCAGTTCTTC. Its translation is CASSYTLAAAPHNEQFF. The chain recombines TRBV6-2 or TRBV6-3 with TRBJ2-1; 7 bases line up with TRBD2. From germline, CDR1 is MNHEY and CDR2 SVGEGT. V was pared by 2 bases and J by 5 bases, with 12 bases of the junction left unmatched. The CDR3 is made up of 17 amino acids.

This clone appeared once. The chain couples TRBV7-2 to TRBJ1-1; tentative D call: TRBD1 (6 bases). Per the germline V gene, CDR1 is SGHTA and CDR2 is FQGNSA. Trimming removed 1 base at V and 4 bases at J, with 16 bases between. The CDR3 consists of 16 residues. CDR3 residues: CASSLGSVRGLTEAFF. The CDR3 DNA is TGTGCCAGCAGCTTAGGAAGTGTCAGGGGTCTCACTGAAGCTTTCTTT.

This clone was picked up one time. CDR3: CASSYGAEAFF. The CDR3 bases are TGTGCCAGCAGCTACGGGGCTGAAGCTTTCTTT. The gene calls are TRBV5-6 and TRBJ1-1; D remains unclear. With 3 bases removed from V and 6 bases from J, the gap between germline ends came to 6 bases. This CDR3 is built from 11 residues. The germline V gene has CDR1 SGHDT and CDR2 YYEEEE.

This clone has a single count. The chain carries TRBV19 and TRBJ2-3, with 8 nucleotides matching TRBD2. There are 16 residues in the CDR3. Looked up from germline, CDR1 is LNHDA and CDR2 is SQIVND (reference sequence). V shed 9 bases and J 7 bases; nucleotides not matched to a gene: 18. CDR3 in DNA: TGTGCCAGCAGTGCCGGACCGGGACTAGTTGCGAATACGCAGTATTTT. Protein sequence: CASSAGPGLVANTQYF.

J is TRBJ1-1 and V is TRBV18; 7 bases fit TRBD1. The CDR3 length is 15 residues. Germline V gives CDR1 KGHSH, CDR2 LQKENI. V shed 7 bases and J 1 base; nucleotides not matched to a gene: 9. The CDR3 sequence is CASLSTAGGNTEAFF. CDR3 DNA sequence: TGTGCCAGCTTGTCGACAGCAGGGGGGAACACTGAAGCTTTCTTT. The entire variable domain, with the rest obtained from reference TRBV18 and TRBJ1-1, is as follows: NAGVMQNPRHLVRRRGQEARLRCSPMKGHSHVYWYRQLPEEGLKFMVYLQKENIIDESGMPKERFSAEFPKEGPSILRIQQVVRGDSAAYFCASLSTAGGNTEAFFGQGTRLTVV.

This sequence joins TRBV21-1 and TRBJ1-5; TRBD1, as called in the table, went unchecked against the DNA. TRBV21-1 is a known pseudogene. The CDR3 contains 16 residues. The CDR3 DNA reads TGTGCCAGCAGCAAAGTAAAGGGACAGGGACCTCAGCCCCAGCATTTT. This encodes CASSKVKGQGPQPQHF.

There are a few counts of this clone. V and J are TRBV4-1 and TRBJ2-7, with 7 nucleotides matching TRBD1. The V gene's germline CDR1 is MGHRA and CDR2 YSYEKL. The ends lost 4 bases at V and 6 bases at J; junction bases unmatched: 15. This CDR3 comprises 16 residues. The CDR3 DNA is TGCGCCAGCAGCCTAACCGCCGACAGGGTACCCGGCGAGCAGTACTTC. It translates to CASSLTADRVPGEQYF.

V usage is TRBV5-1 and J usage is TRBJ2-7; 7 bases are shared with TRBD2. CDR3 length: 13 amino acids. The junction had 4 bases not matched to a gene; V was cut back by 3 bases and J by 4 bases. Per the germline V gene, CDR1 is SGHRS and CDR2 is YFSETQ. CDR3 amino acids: CASSSGGTYEQYF. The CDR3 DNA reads TGCGCCAGCAGCTCGGGAGGAACTTACGAGCAGTACTTC.

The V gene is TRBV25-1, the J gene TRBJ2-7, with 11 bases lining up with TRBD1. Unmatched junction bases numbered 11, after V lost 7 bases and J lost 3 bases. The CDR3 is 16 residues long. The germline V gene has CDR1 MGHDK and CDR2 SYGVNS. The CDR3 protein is CASTHPAGTGGYEQYF. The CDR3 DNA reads TGTGCCAGCACACACCCCGCCGGGACAGGGGGCTACGAGCAGTACTTC.

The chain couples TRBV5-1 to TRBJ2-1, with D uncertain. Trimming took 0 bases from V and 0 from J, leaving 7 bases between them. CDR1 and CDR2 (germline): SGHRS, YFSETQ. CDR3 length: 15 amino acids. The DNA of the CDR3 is TGCGCCAGCAGCTTGGCCGTGAGCTCCTACAATGAGCAGTTCTTC. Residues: CASSLAVSSYNEQFF.

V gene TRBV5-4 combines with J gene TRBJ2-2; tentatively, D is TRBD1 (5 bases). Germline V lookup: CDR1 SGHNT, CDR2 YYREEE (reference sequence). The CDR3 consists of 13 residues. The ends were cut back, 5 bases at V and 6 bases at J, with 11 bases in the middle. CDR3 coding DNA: TGTGCCAGCAGTTTATCCAGGGCCGGGGAGCTGTTTTTT. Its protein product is CASSLSRAGELFF.

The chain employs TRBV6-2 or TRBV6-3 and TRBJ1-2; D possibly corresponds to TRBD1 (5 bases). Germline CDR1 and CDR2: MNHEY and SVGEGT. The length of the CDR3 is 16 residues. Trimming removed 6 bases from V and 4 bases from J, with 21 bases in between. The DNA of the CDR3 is TGTGCCAGCAGCAGTGCAGGGTCTCAGACCCTCTATGGCTACACCTTC. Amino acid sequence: CASSSAGSQTLYGYTF.

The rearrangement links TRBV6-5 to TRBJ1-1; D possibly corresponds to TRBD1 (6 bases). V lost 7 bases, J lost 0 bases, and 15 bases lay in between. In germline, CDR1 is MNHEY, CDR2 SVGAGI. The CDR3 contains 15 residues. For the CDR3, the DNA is TGTGCCAGCAAACGGAAACAGGGCCTGAACACTGAAGCTTTCTTT. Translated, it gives CASKRKQGLNTEAFF.

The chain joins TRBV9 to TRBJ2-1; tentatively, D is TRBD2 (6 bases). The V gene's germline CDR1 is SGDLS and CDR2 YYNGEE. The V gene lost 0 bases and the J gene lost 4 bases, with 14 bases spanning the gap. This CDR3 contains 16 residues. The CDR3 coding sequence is TGTGCCAGCAGCGTAGGCCCTAGCGCATCGTACAATGAGCAGTTCTTC. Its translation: CASSVGPSASYNEQFF. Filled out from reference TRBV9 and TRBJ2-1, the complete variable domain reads DSGVTQTPKHLITATGQRVTLRCSPRSGDLSVYWYQQSLDQGLQFLIQYYNGEERAKGNILERFSAQQFPDLHSELNLSSLELGDSALYFCASSVGPSASYNEQFFGPGTRLTVL.

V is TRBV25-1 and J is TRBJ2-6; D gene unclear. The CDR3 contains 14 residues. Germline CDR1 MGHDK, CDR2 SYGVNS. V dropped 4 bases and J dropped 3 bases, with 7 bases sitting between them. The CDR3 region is CASSVGGGANVLTF. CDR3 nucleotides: TGTGCCAGCAGTGTAGGCGGTGGGGCCAACGTCCTGACTTTC.

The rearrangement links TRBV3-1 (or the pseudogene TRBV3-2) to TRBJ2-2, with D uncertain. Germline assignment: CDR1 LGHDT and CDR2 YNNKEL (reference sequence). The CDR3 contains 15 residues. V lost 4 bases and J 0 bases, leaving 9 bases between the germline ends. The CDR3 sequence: CASSPWSANTGELFF. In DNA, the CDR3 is TGTGCCAGCAGCCCGTGGAGCGCGAACACCGGGGAGCTGTTTTTT.